This entry features one TCR beta chain sequence. The antigen it recognizes is unknown. Base qualities were left out, and no much larger clone turns up one base away. These data are taken from a study of OX40 agonist ivuxolimab in advanced cancers. With regard to the full study: Ivuxolimab was a fully human IgG2 agonistic monoclonal antibody targeting the costimulatory receptor OX40 (CD134). Intravenous ivuxolimab was administered to patients every 2 weeks at six dose levels: 0.01, 0.1, 0.3, 1.5, 3 and 10 mg/kg. Of the approximately 50 dose-escalation patients, hepatocellular carcinoma was present in 19, melanoma in about 15, renal cell carcinoma in 9 and head and neck cancer in 9. The dose-escalation cohort was roughly 80% male with a mean age of roughly 62 years, ranging from roughly 20 to 80. Patients were allowed to have had prior anti-PD-1, anti-PD-L1 or anti-CTLA-4 therapy, and around two fifths of the dose-escalation patients had been treated with checkpoint inhibitors. Partial responses were achieved by three dose-escalation patients, of whom one had hepatocellular carcinoma and two had cutaneous melanoma. The point of sequencing TCRbeta in the periphery was to test whether ivuxolimab changed TCR sequence diversity and drove clonal T-cell expansion. The paper describes the monotherapy dose-escalation part (N ≈ 51 patients) of the phase I trial of ivuxolimab. Broad study findings and their caveats: The antigen specificity of the clonally expanded peripheral T cells was not determined. At doses of 0.1 to 3.0 mg/kg, clonal expansion of both CD4+ and CD8+ blood T cells was observed from baseline to week 6. In the 0.1-3.0 mg/kg groups, partial responders were among the patients with the lowest normalized peripheral clonal expansion, particularly in CD8+ T cells. Low levels of normalized T-cell clonal expansion were also seen in some patients who did not respond. After ivuxolimab, CD8+ T cells had more expanded clones than CD4+ T cells on average.

The CDR3 goes from the cysteine to the phenylalanine over 11 residues. The sequence is cut down to CDR3 DNA, 33 bases in frame from base 1. Via the germline V gene, CDR1 is SQVTM and CDR2 ANQGSEA. V and J are truncated by 4 bases and 8 bases respectively, leaving an intervening sequence of 8 bases. Genomic DNA was extracted from sorted cells for sequencing of the TCRbeta CDR3 region. The immunoSEQ Assay was used for sequencing of TCRbeta CDR3 regions. The table was pulled from immuneACCESS by TCRdb, which kept in-frame rearrangements only. Such tables lose some clones; where checked, under half of the loss comes from unresolved V genes, and the rest has no known cause. The sample contains some 77,000 clones, 85% to 95% of them found a single time. 4.5% to 5% of the sample is taken by the ten largest. The trial excluded patients who had a history of autoimmune disease or were on systemic immunosuppression. Peripheral blood for TCR sequencing was collected from all dose cohorts at baseline, on cycle 4 day 1, and on cycle 7 day 1. The samples were drawn from a first-in-human, open-label, multicenter phase I dose-escalation trial of ivuxolimab. Adults with locally advanced or metastatic head and neck squamous cell, hepatocellular, melanoma or renal cell carcinoma were enrolled in the trial. CD4+ and CD8+ T cells were sorted separately from peripheral blood before TCR sequencing.

This TCR derives from an adult with an advanced solid tumor such as melanoma, head and neck, liver or kidney cancer. This sample comprised CD4+ or CD8+ T cells sorted from blood, obtained in a trial of the OX40 agonist ivuxolimab. Recombination joined TRBV29-1 with TRBJ1-4; a tentative D call is TRBD1 (5 bases match). The DNA sequence reads TGCAGCGTTGCCCGGGGGGAAAAACTGTTTTTT. Protein translation: CSVARGEKLFF.